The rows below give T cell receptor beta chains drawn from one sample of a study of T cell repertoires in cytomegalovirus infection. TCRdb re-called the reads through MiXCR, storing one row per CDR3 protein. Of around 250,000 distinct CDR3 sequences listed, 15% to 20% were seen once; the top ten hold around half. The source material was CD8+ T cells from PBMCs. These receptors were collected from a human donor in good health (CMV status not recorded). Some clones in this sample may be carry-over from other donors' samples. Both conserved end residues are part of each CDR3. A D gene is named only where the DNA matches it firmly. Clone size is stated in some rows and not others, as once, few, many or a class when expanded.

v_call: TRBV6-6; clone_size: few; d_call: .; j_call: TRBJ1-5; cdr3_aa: CASSYAGGSNQPQHF; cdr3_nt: TGTGCCAGCAGTTATGCCGGGGGCAGCAATCAGCCCCAGCATTTT
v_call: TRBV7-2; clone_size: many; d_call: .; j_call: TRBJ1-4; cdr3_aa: CASSRNWVGGRRNEKLFF; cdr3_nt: TGTGCCAGCAGCCGCAATTGGGTGGGGGGCAGGAGGAATGAAAAACTGTTTTTT
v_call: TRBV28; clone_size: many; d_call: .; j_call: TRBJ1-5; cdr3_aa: CASSAHQDQHF; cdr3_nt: TGTGCCAGCAGTGCCCACCAGGACCAGCATTTT
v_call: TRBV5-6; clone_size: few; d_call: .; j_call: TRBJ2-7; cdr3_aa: CASSLGDSYSSYEQYF; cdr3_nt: TGTGCCAGCAGCTTGGGCGACAGCTATAGCTCCTACGAGCAGTACTTC
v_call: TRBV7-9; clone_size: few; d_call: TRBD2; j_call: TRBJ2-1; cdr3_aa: CASTFGRLAYDEQFF; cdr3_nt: TGTGCCAGCACCTTTGGGAGACTAGCGTATGATGAGCAGTTCTTC
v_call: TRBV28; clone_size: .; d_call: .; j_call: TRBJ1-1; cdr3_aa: CASGPFGEVNTEAFF; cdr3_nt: TGTGCCAGCGGCCCGTTTGGGGAGGTAAACACTGAAGCTTTCTTT
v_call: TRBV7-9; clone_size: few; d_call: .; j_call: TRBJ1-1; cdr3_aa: CASSLDNYMNTEAFF; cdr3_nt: TGTGCCAGCAGCTTGGACAACTACATGAACACTGAAGCTTTCTTT
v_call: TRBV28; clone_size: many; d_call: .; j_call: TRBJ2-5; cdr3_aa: CASSLRASVEETQYF; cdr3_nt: TGTGCCAGCAGTTTACGGGCTAGCGTTGAGGAGACCCAGTACTTC
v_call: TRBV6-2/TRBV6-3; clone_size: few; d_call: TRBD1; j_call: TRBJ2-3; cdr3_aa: CASSTLQGPDTQYF; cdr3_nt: TGTGCCAGCAGTACCCTACAGGGGCCAGATACGCAGTATTTT
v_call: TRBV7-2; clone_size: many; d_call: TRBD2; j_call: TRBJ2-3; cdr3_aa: CASSSTDLAGDTQYF; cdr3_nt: TGTGCCAGCAGCTCGACTGACTTAGCGGGGGATACGCAGTATTTT
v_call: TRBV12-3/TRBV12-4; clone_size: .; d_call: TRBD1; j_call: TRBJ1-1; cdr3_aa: CASSLTGGLTEAFF; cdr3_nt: TGTGCCAGCAGTCTAACAGGGGGCTTAACTGAAGCTTTCTTT
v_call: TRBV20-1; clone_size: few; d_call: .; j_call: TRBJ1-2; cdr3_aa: CSAWAGVPPAYGYTF; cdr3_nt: TGCAGTGCCTGGGCAGGGGTCCCTCCCGCCTATGGCTACACCTTC
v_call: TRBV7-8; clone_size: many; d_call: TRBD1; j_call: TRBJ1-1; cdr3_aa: CASSSWTGGNTEAFF; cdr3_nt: TGTGCCAGCAGCTCCTGGACAGGGGGCAACACTGAAGCTTTCTTT
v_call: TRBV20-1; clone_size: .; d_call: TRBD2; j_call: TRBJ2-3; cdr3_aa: CSASRGGGTDTQYF; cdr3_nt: TGCAGTGCTAGTCGCGGGGGGGGCACAGATACGCAGTATTTT
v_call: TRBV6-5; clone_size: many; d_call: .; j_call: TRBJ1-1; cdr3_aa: CASSYSGSDTEAFF; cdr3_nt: TGTGCCAGCAGTTATTCGGGGAGTGACACTGAAGCTTTCTTT
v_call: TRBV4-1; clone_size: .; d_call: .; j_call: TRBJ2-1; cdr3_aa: CASSQERLYEQFF; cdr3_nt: TGCGCCAGCAGCCAAGAGCGACTTTATGAGCAGTTCTTC
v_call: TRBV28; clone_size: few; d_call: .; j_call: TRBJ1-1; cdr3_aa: CASSLEGDPEAFF; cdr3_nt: TGTGCCAGCAGTTTAGAGGGGGATCCTGAAGCTTTCTTT
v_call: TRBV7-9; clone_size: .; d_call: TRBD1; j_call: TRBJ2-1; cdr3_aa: CASGHVGTGYNEQFF; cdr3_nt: TGTGCCAGCGGCCATGTCGGGACAGGGTACAATGAGCAGTTCTTC
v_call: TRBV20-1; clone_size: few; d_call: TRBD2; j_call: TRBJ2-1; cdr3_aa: CSARELAGAYNEQFF; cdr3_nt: TGCAGTGCTAGAGAACTAGCGGGGGCCTACAATGAGCAGTTCTTC
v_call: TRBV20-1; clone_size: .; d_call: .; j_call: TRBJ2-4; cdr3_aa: CSARDDTVRGIENIQYF; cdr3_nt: TGCAGTGCTAGAGATGATACTGTCAGAGGGATCGAAAACATTCAGTACTTC
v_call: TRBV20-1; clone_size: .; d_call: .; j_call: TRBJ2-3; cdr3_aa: CSARVPGDTQYF; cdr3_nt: TGCAGTGCTAGAGTCCCCGGAGATACGCAGTATTTT
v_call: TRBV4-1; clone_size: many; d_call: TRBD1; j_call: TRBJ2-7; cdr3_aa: CASSQTGTGREYEQYF; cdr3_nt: TGCGCCAGCAGCCAAACAGGGACAGGGAGGGAATACGAGCAGTACTTC
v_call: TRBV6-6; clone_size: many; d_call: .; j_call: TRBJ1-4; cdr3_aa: CASVSGDKLFF; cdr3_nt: TGTGCCAGTGTTTCGGGGGACAAACTGTTTTTT
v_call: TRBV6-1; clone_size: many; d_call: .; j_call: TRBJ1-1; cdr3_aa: CASSDDLNTEAFF; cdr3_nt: TGTGCCAGCAGTGACGATTTGAACACTGAAGCTTTCTTT
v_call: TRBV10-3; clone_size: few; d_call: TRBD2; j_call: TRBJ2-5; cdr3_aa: CAIRVPGHGGETQYF; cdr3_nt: TGTGCCATCAGAGTCCCGGGCCACGGGGGGGAGACCCAGTACTTC
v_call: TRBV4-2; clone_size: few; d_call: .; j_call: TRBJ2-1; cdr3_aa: CASSQEINGYNEQFF; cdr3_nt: TGTGCCAGCAGCCAAGAAATTAACGGCTACAATGAGCAGTTCTTC
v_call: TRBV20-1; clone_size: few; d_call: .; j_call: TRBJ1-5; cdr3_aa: CSASSELAERSNQPQHF; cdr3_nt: TGCAGTGCTAGTTCCGAGTTGGCAGAAAGGAGCAATCAGCCCCAGCATTTT
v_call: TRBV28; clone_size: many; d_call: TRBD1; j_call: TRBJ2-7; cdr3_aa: CASSSRQGRHEQYF; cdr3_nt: TGTGCCAGCAGCTCCCGACAGGGGCGACACGAGCAGTACTTC
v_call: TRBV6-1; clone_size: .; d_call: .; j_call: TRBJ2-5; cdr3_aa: CASTRGPYSPQETQYF; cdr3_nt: TGTGCCAGCACCCGCGGACCCTATTCCCCCCAAGAGACCCAGTACTTC
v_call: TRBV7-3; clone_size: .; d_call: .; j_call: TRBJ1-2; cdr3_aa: CASSPDPGPGFGGYTF; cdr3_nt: TGTGCCAGCAGCCCCGACCCCGGCCCTGGGTTTGGGGGCTACACCTTC
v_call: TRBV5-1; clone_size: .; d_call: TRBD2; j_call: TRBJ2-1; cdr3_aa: CASSLEGLAAYNEQFF; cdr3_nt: TGCGCCAGCAGCTTGGAGGGACTAGCGGCGTACAATGAGCAGTTCTTC
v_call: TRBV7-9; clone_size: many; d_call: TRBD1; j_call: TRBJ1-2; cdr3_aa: CASTSIGQGSYGYTF; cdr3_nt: TGTGCCAGCACTTCCATCGGACAGGGGTCCTATGGCTACACCTTC
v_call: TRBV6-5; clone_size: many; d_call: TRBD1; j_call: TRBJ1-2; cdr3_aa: CASSYLGGLSGYTF; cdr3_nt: TGTGCCAGCAGTTACCTAGGGGGCCTCTCTGGCTACACCTTC
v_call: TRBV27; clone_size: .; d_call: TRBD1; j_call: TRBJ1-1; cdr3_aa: CASGGDRAGTEAFF; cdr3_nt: TGTGCCAGCGGGGGCGACAGGGCGGGCACTGAAGCTTTCTTT
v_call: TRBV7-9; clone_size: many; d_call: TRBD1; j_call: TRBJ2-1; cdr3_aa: CASSSHPGQGVSYNEQFF; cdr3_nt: TGTGCCAGCAGCTCCCATCCGGGACAGGGGGTTTCCTACAATGAGCAGTTCTTC
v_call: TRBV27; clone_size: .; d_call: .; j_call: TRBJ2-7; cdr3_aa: CASSLSSGGFAYEQYF; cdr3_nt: TGTGCCAGCAGTTTATCGTCGGGGGGCTTTGCCTACGAGCAGTACTTC
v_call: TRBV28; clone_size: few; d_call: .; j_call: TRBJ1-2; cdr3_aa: CASSLHADNYGYTF; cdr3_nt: TGTGCCAGCAGCCTCCACGCGGACAACTATGGCTACACCTTC
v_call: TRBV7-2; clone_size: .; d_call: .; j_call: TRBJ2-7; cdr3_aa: CASGRSGSYYEQYF; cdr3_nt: TGTGCCAGCGGACGTTCGGGGTCGTACTACGAGCAGTACTTC
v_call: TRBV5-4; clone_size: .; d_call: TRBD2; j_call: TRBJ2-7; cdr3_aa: CASSPRESYEQYF; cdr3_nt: TGTGCCAGCAGCCCGCGGGAGTCCTACGAGCAGTACTTC
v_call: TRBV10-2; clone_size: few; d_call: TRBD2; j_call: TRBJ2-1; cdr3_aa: CASSVLAGNNEQFF; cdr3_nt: TGCGCCAGCAGCGTCCTAGCGGGGAACAATGAGCAGTTCTTC
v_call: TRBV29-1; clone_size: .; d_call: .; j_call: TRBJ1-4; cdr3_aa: CSVGPHGTNEKLFF; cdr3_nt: TGCAGCGTTGGCCCCCACGGAACTAATGAAAAACTGTTTTTT
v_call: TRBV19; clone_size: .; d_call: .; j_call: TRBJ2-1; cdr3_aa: CASSIAWSSYNEQFF; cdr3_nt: TGTGCCAGTAGTATAGCATGGAGCTCCTACAATGAGCAGTTCTTC
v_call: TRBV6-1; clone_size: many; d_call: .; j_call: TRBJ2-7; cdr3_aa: CASSEAVEGADEQYF; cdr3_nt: TGTGCCAGCAGTGAAGCGGTGGAGGGGGCGGACGAGCAGTACTTC
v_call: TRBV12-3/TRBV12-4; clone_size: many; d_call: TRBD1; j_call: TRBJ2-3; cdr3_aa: CASSLDRTTDTQYF; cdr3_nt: TGTGCCAGCAGTTTGGACAGGACCACAGATACGCAGTATTTT
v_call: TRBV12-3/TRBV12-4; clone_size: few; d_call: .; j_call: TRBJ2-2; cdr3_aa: CASSPGQDTGELFF; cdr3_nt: TGTGCCAGCAGTCCGGGGCAAGACACCGGGGAGCTGTTTTTT
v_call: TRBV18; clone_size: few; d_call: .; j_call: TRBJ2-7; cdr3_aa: CASSEDSYYEQYF; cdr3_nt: TGTGCCAGCTCAGAGGACAGTTACTACGAGCAGTACTTC
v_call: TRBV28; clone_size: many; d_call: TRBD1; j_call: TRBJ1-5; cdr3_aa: CASSFGGGAINQPQHF; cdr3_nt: TGTGCCAGCAGTTTTGGAGGGGGCGCGATCAATCAGCCCCAGCATTTT
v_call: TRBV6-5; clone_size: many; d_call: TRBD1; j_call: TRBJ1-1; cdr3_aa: CASGEGTGYLAFF; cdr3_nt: TGTGCCAGCGGAGAGGGGACAGGCTACTTGGCTTTCTTT
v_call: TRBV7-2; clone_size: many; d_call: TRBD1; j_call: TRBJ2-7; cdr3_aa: CASSWDSITEQYF; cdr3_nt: TGTGCCAGCAGCTGGGACAGCATCACCGAGCAGTACTTC
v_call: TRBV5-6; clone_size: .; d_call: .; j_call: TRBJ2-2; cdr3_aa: CASSFLENTGELFF; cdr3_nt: TGTGCCAGCAGCTTCCTAGAGAACACCGGGGAGCTGTTTTTT
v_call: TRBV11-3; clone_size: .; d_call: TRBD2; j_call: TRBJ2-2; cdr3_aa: CASSLESASGGSNTGELFF; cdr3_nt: TGTGCCAGCAGCTTAGAGTCAGCTAGCGGGGGATCGAACACCGGGGAGCTGTTTTTT
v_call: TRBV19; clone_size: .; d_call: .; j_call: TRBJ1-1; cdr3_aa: CASSQVAVGGSMNTEAFF; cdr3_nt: TGTGCCAGTAGTCAAGTCGCGGTAGGGGGGTCGATGAACACTGAAGCTTTCTTT
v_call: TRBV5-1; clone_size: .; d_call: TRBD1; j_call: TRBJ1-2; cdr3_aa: CASSLEGTGSDGYTF; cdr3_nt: TGCGCCAGCAGCTTGGAAGGGACAGGGTCGGATGGCTACACCTTC
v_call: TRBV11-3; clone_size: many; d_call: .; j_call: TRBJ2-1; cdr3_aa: CASSLGKYNEQFF; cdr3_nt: TGTGCCAGCAGCTTGGGCAAGTACAATGAGCAGTTCTTC
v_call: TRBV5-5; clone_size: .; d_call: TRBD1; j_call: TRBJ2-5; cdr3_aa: CASSSEGAGETQYF; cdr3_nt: TGTGCCAGCAGCTCCGAGGGGGCAGGGGAGACCCAGTACTTC
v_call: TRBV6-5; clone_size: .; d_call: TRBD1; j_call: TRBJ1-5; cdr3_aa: CASSLAHPGTGGALGNQPQHF; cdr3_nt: TGTGCCAGCTCTCTCGCCCACCCAGGGACAGGGGGCGCGTTAGGGAATCAGCCCCAGCATTTT
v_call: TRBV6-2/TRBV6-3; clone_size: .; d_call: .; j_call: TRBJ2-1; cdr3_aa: CASSYSISGPRYNEQFF; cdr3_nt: TGTGCCAGCAGTTACTCGATAAGCGGGCCTCGCTACAATGAGCAGTTCTTC